The next 25 T cell receptor beta chains were all read from a single sample in a study of control samples from healthy donors and cancer patients. Using immunoSEQ multiplex PCR, the repertoire was profiled, and TCRdb retains in-frame clones only, with some absent. Of 75,000 to 95,000 clones in the sample, over 75% were seen once. Sequencing was performed on blood. These receptors were obtained from a woman between 18 and 30 years old in good health.

This chain joins TRBV27 and TRBJ1-1; D not resolved. CDR3 length equals 12 residues. Germline CDR1 reads MNHEY; CDR2 reads SMNVEV (reference sequence). V was pared by 5 bases and J by 1 base, with 5 bases between. This CDR3 is CASSDTNTEAFF. CDR3 in DNA: TGTGCCAGCAGTGACACGAACACTGAAGCTTTCTTT.

The gene calls are TRBV2 and TRBJ1-2, with D perhaps TRBD1 (5 bases). The germline CDR1 and CDR2 sequences are SNHLY and FYNNEI. V lost 4 bases and J lost 1, with 7 bases in between. The CDR3 is made up of 13 amino acids. The CDR3 sequence is CASSGDSNYGYTF. CDR3 coding DNA: TGTGCCAGCAGTGGTGACAGTAACTATGGCTACACCTTC.

This chain joins TRBV5-4 and TRBJ1-1; the D is unclear. In germline, CDR1 is SGHNT, CDR2 YYREEE (reference sequence). The CDR3 is 15 amino acids. V lost 4 bases to trimming and J lost 8 bases, with 21 bases between them. DNA for the CDR3: TGTGCCAGCAGCCGTCCTTCCCAGGACGACGCCGAAGCTTTCTTT. It specifies CASSRPSQDDAEAFF.

This chain connects TRBV19 to TRBJ1-5; D not resolved. Germline CDR1 reads LNHDA; CDR2 reads SQIVND (reference sequence). The germline V and J ends were trimmed by 1 base and 5 bases, with 12 bases remaining between them. The CDR3 extends over 15 amino acids. The CDR3 nucleotides are TGTGCCAGTAGTATAGCTGAGTCGGCCCATCAGCCCCAGCATTTT. This codes for CASSIAESAHQPQHF. Supplemented by reference TRBV19 and TRBJ1-5, the full variable domain reads DGGITQSPKYLFRKEGQNVTLSCEQNLNHDAMYWYRQDPGQGLRLIYYSQIVNDFQKGDIAEGYSVSREKKESFPLTVTSAQKNPTAFYLCASSIAESAHQPQHFGDGTRLSIL.

This clone has a handful of counts. The chain has TRBV6-2 or TRBV6-3 and TRBJ1-3; D unclear. The V gene lost 8 bases and the J gene lost 0 bases, with 5 bases spanning the gap. The CDR3 is 12 amino acids. Germline CDR1 reads MNHEY; CDR2 reads SVGEGT. CDR3 bases: TGTGCCAGCCGTTCCTCTGGAAACACCATATATTTT. This codes for CASRSSGNTIYF.

The chain has TRBV9 and TRBJ2-3; D not resolved. Per germline, CDR1 SGDLS and CDR2 YYNGEE. The CDR3 consists of 13 residues. V was shortened by 4 bases and J by 4 bases, with 10 bases between the two germline ends. CDR3: CASSLGWADTQYF. CDR3 sequence (DNA): TGTGCCAGCAGCCTCGGGTGGGCAGATACGCAGTATTTT.

This chain uses TRBV9 with TRBJ2-3; D perhaps matches TRBD1 (6 bases). CDR1 is SGDLS, CDR2 YYNGEE, per germline. V was pared by 5 bases and J by 5 bases, with 12 bases between. The CDR3 totals 13 residues. The DNA of the CDR3 is TGTGCCAGCAGTACAGGGCAGCGAGATACGCAGTATTTT. Its protein is CASSTGQRDTQYF.

The chain couples TRBV13 to TRBJ2-2, with TRBD2 identical over 8 bases. CDR3 size: 16 residues. Germline CDR1 and CDR2: PRHDT and FYEKMQ (reference sequence). V was pared by 4 bases and J by 7 bases, with 11 bases of the junction left unmatched. This CDR3 is CASSSGLEQDDGELFF. The CDR3 DNA follows: TGTGCCAGCAGCTCGGGACTAGAGCAAGATGACGGGGAGCTGTTTTTT.

The chain joins TRBV5-1 to TRBJ2-5, with TRBD1 identical over 7 bases. CDR3 length: 13 amino acids. Germline V gene data show CDR1 as SGHRS and CDR2 as YFSETQ. Trimming took 4 bases from V and 5 from J; bases not matched to a gene: 5. This CDR3 is CASSLGQLETQYF. DNA for the CDR3: TGCGCCAGCAGCCTGGGACAGCTCGAGACCCAGTACTTC.

The chain uses TRBV12-3 or TRBV12-4 and TRBJ2-1; 7 nucleotides line up with TRBD1. This CDR3 region has 13 residues. V gave up 6 bases and J gave up 2 bases; unmatched junction bases: 1. CDR3: CASSTGAYNEQFF. The CDR3 DNA sequence: TGTGCCAGCAGCACAGGGGCCTACAATGAGCAGTTCTTC.

The chain links TRBV28 to TRBJ2-7, with D possibly being TRBD2 (6 bases). The CDR3 covers 15 residues. V lost 3 bases to trimming and J lost 0 bases, with 12 bases between them. CDR1 is MDHEN and CDR2 is SYDVKM in the germline V gene. As DNA, the CDR3 is TGTGCCAGCAGTTTGCCGGAGGGTATCTCCTACGAGCAGTACTTC. Translated: CASSLPEGISYEQYF.

This chain links TRBV2 with TRBJ2-3; tentatively, D is TRBD1 (6 bases). Trimming took 6 bases from V and 2 from J, leaving 9 bases between them. Looked up from germline, CDR1 is SNHLY and CDR2 is FYNNEI. The CDR3 sequence is 13 residues long. The CDR3 DNA reads TGTGCCAGCAGGAGGGACACCACAGATACGCAGTATTTT. Translation gives CASRRDTTDTQYF.

This clone appeared a few times. The rearrangement uses TRBV6-6 and TRBJ1-1; D remains ambiguous. The germline gives CDR1 MNHNY, CDR2 SVGAGI (reference sequence). Trimming removed 5 bases from V and 3 bases from J, with 13 bases in between. This CDR3 comprises 14 residues. CDR3 nucleotides: TGTGCCAGCAGTCCTAGGCGTACGGACACTGAAGCTTTCTTT. This codes for CASSPRRTDTEAFF.

V is TRBV24-1 and J is TRBJ2-7, with TRBD2 matching over 7 bases. Unmatched junction bases numbered 7, after V lost 3 bases and J lost 3 bases. Germline V gene sequence: CDR1 KGHDR, CDR2 SFDVKD. This CDR3 spans 15 amino acids. CDR3 nucleotide sequence: TGTGCCACCAGTGATGCCCGGGGGGAGGTCTACGAGCAGTACTTC. It yields the protein CATSDARGEVYEQYF.

The rearrangement links TRBV9 to TRBJ2-3; 10 bases map to TRBD2. Germline V lookup: CDR1 SGDLS, CDR2 YYNGEE. The CDR3 spans 16 residues. V trimming: 1 base; J trimming: 5 bases; junction bases outside the gene matches: 7. CDR3 in DNA: TGTGCCAGCAGCGTAAGAGAGCGGGGGGGCCAAGATACGCAGTATTTT. Its protein product is CASSVRERGGQDTQYF.

The chain carries TRBV5-1 and TRBJ2-7; possibly TRBD1 or TRBD2 for D (6 bases each). This CDR3 comprises 13 residues. With 3 bases removed from V and 2 bases from J, the gap between germline ends came to 9 bases. Germline V gene data show CDR1 as SGHRS and CDR2 as YFSETQ. CDR3 nucleotide sequence: TGCGCCAGCAGCTGGGGGGCCACCTACGAGCAGTACTTC. Its protein product is CASSWGATYEQYF.

The chain employs TRBV4-1 and TRBJ1-5, with D tentatively TRBD1 (5 bases). Trimming pared 5 bases from V and 0 bases from J, leaving 17 bases between. Germline values: CDR1 MGHRA, CDR2 YSYEKL. The CDR3 contains 17 residues. The CDR3 nucleotides are TGCGCCAGCAGCTACTACAGGTTTCCTTATAGCAATCAGCCCCAGCATTTT. Protein product: CASSYYRFPYSNQPQHF.

The chain links TRBV6-5 to TRBJ2-7; 7 bases line up with TRBD2. CDR3 size: 14 residues. Germline CDR1 reads MNHEY; CDR2 reads SVGAGI. V dropped 4 bases and J dropped 4; count of bases not matched to a gene: 7. This CDR3 is CASSSGGFKYEQYF. Written as DNA, the CDR3 is TGTGCCAGCAGTTCGGGGGGATTTAAGTACGAGCAGTACTTC.

The chain is built from TRBV4-1 and TRBJ1-3, with TRBD1 as a possible D gene (5 bases). The V and J ends lost 3 bases and 0 bases respectively, with 12 bases between them. This CDR3 is 16 amino acids long. From germline, CDR1 is MGHRA and CDR2 YSYEKL. CDR3 bases: TGCGCCAGCAGCCAGACCCAGGGAAGCTCTGGAAACACCATATATTTT. Amino acid sequence: CASSQTQGSSGNTIYF.

The rearrangement uses TRBV30 and TRBJ2-5; tentatively, D is TRBD2 (7 bases). Germline CDR1 is GTSNPN and CDR2 is SVGIG (reference sequence). The germline V and J ends were trimmed by 2 bases and 5 bases, with 15 bases remaining between them. The CDR3 has 14 residues. The DNA of the CDR3 is TGTGCCTGGAGTTTACTAGCGAGGGGGGAGACCCAGTACTTC. Protein sequence: CAWSLLARGETQYF.

Points on this clone: This specimen includes other DNA sequences encoding the same CDR3. The chain couples TRBV12-3 or TRBV12-4 to TRBJ2-1, with D perhaps matching TRBD1 (6 bases). V gave up 3 bases and J gave up 6 bases, with 9 bases separating them. The CDR3 is 13 residues long. This chain's CDR3 is CASSLAGVNEQFF. The CDR3 DNA sequence: TGTGCCAGCAGTTTGGCAGGGGTCAATGAGCAGTTCTTC.

The chain has TRBV7-2 and TRBJ1-2; D not certain. The CDR3 is 13 amino acids. Per germline, CDR1 SGHTA and CDR2 FQGNSA. V lost 5 bases, J lost 7 bases, and 14 bases lay in between. CDR3 bases: TGTGCCAGCAGCACCTCTCCCGTGGGTGGCTACACCTTC. This sequence encodes CASSTSPVGGYTF.

This rearrangement joins TRBV6-6 to TRBJ2-6; D is perhaps TRBD1 (5 bases). Trimming left V 5 bases short and J 0 bases short, with 14 bases between. The germline V gene encodes CDR1 MNHNY and CDR2 SVGAGI (reference sequence). The CDR3 totals 17 residues. DNA of the CDR3: TGTGCCAGCAGTCTGCAGGGTGATGGCTCTGGGGCCAACGTCCTGACTTTC. Translated, it gives CASSLQGDGSGANVLTF.

V and J are TRBV27 and TRBJ2-5; 8 bases line up with TRBD1. Germline V gene lookup returns CDR1 MNHEY and CDR2 SMNVEV (reference sequence). This CDR3 contains 15 residues. The V and J ends lost 5 bases and 4 bases, in that order; junction bases with no gene match: 9. The chain's CDR3 is CASSTPDRGIETQYF. Here the CDR3 DNA reads TGTGCCAGCAGTACCCCAGACAGGGGTATAGAGACCCAGTACTTC.

The gene calls are TRBV10-2 and TRBJ1-5; 11 nucleotides match TRBD1. Losses at the gene ends were 4 bases for V and 6 bases for J; bases not matched to a gene: 5. Per germline, CDR1 WSHSY and CDR2 SAAADI. The CDR3 runs 15 residues. The CDR3 DNA reads TGCGCCAGCAGTGCCGTAGGACAGGGGGCTCAGCCCCAGCATTTT. Protein product: CASSAVGQGAQPQHF.